The 15 T cell receptor beta chains reported below all come from one sample, sequenced in a study of blood T cell repertoires in COVID-19. The protocol was immunoSEQ multiplex PCR, while the TCRdb copy is restricted to in-frame clones and leaves out a portion. This repertoire shows 200,000 to 250,000 clones, almost 90% found once; its top ten account for over 13%. Input material: PBMCs or T cells enriched from blood (not recorded which). The receptors were gathered from a young man who had been exposed to COVID-19.

This clone was observed at least ten times. V usage is TRBV7-9 and J usage is TRBJ1-2; 9 bases are shared with TRBD1. Germline V gene data show CDR1 as SEHNR and CDR2 as FQNEAQ (reference sequence). This CDR3 region has 15 residues. V shed 4 bases and J 4 bases; nucleotides not matched to a gene: 7. CDR3 residues: CASSWRTGDGYGYTF. CDR3 nucleotide sequence: TGTGCCAGCAGCTGGCGGACAGGGGATGGCTATGGCTACACCTTC. The variable domain in full, with the rest retrieved from reference TRBV7-9 and TRBJ1-2, is DTGVSQNPRHKITKRGQNVTFRCDPISEHNRLYWYRQTLGQGPEFLTYFQNEAQLEKSRLLSDRFSAERPKGSFSTLEIQRTEQGDSAMYLCASSWRTGDGYGYTFGSGTRLTVV.

V is TRBV28 and J is TRBJ2-3; 7 bases agree with TRBD1. Per the germline V gene, CDR1 is MDHEN and CDR2 is SYDVKM. There are 15 residues in the CDR3. J was trimmed by 4 bases and V by 1 base; bases with no gene match: 5. DNA of the CDR3: TGTGCCAGCAGTTTATCGACAGGGTACGCAGATACGCAGTATTTT. Translation gives CASSLSTGYADTQYF.

The chain is built from TRBV4-1 and TRBJ1-2; 11 bases align to TRBD1. This CDR3 is 15 amino acids long. V lost 2 bases, J lost 7 bases, and 6 bases stayed unmatched. Germline CDR1 is MGHRA and CDR2 is YSYEKL. The CDR3 sequence is CASSQSGQGAGGYTF. The DNA for the CDR3 is TGCGCCAGCAGCCAATCCGGACAGGGGGCTGGTGGCTACACCTTC.

This chain joins TRBV10-3 and TRBJ2-1; 9 bases fit TRBD2. The CDR3 spans 13 residues. Per germline, CDR1 ENHRY and CDR2 SYGVKD. J was trimmed by 7 bases and V by 8 bases; bases with no gene match: 6. The CDR3 reads CAIAAGGRNEQFF. Written as DNA, the CDR3 is TGTGCCATCGCGGCGGGGGGGCGGAATGAGCAGTTCTTC.

This chain links TRBV15 with TRBJ1-2; D perhaps matches TRBD1 (6 bases). Germline V gene lookup returns CDR1 LNHNV and CDR2 YYDKDF (reference sequence). This CDR3 is built from 15 residues. V was trimmed by 0 bases and J by 4 bases, leaving 12 bases between them. The CDR3 reads CATSRDRGGAYGYTF. Here the CDR3 DNA reads TGTGCCACCAGCAGAGATAGAGGGGGGGCCTATGGCTACACCTTC.

The genes are TRBV15 and TRBJ1-2; 7 nucleotides line up with TRBD1. V lost 0 bases, J lost 0 bases, and 10 bases stayed unmatched. The CDR3 runs 18 residues. The germline CDR1 and CDR2 sequences are LNHNV and YYDKDF (reference sequence). The CDR3 coding sequence is TGTGCCACCAGCAGAGATAGGGGGACAGTGAGAGCTAACTATGGCTACACCTTC. Its protein is CATSRDRGTVRANYGYTF.

The CDR3 DNA reads TGCGCCAGCAGCCAAGATGTATCGAGGAACACTGAAGCTTTCTTT. Translated: CASSQDVSRNTEAFF. The genes are TRBV4-1 and TRBJ1-1; D unresolved. The ends were cut back, 0 bases at V and 1 base at J, with 9 bases in the middle. Germline V gives CDR1 MGHRA, CDR2 YSYEKL. The CDR3 sequence is 15 residues long.

The V and J genes are TRBV5-1 and TRBJ2-1; D is unresolved. CDR1 SGHRS and CDR2 YFSETQ come from the germline V gene. V dropped 3 bases and J dropped 6 bases, with 13 bases sitting between them. This CDR3 has 14 residues. The CDR3 is CASSYLVRSNEQFF. The CDR3 DNA is TGCGCCAGCAGCTACTTAGTCCGTTCCAATGAGCAGTTCTTC.

The chain recombines TRBV6-1 with TRBJ1-4; D is unresolved. V lost 3 bases and J lost 4, with 15 bases in between. Per the germline V gene, CDR1 is MNHNS and CDR2 is SASEGT. The CDR3 consists of 16 residues. CDR3 bases: TGTGCCAGCAGTGACCTTAGCGGAGGGCTTAATGAAAAACTGTTTTTT. Its translation: CASSDLSGGLNEKLFF.

V usage is TRBV11-2 and J usage is TRBJ2-3; TRBD1 agrees at 8 bases. V lost 5 bases and J lost 5; bases outside the gene matches: 9. This CDR3 is built from 15 residues. Germline values: CDR1 SGHAT, CDR2 FQNNGV. CDR3 loop: CASSPRGQAGDTQYF. In DNA form, the CDR3 reads TGTGCCAGCAGCCCCAGGGGACAGGCAGGAGATACGCAGTATTTT.

The rearrangement joins TRBV5-1 to TRBJ1-1; 8 nucleotides line up with TRBD1. Germline V gene lookup returns CDR1 SGHRS and CDR2 YFSETQ. J lost 1 base, V lost 1 base, and 3 bases had no gene match. This CDR3 contains 15 residues. The CDR3, as DNA: TGCGCCAGCAGCTTGTATGGACAGGGGAACACTGAAGCTTTCTTT. Amino acids: CASSLYGQGNTEAFF.

The chain couples TRBV4-2 to TRBJ2-1; maybe TRBD1 (6 bases). The V end lost 0 bases, the J end lost 7 bases, and 16 bases lay between the germline ends. CDR1 and CDR2 (germline): LGHNA, YNFKEQ. The CDR3 is 16 amino acids. DNA of the CDR3: TGTGCCAGCAGCCAAGATCTGGCCAGGGGTAGGAATGAGCAGTTCTTC. It translates to CASSQDLARGRNEQFF.

CDR3 nucleotide sequence: TGTGCCAGCAGCTTAGGGGCATCTAGCGGCCACACAGATACGCAGTATTTT. This encodes CASSLGASSGHTDTQYF. This chain links TRBV7-2 with TRBJ2-3, with 7 bases fitting TRBD2. This CDR3 has 17 residues. The ends lost 1 base at V and 2 bases at J; junction bases unmatched: 9. CDR1 and CDR2 (germline): SGHTA, FQGNSA.

CDR3 nucleotide sequence: TGTGCCAGCAGCCAAGATAGGAGGCGGCAGTTCTTC. Protein: CASSQDRRRQFF. This rearrangement joins TRBV3-1 (or the pseudogene TRBV3-2) to TRBJ2-1, with D maybe TRBD2 (5 bases). Germline CDR1 LGHDT, CDR2 YNNKEL (reference sequence). This CDR3 has 12 residues. The V gene lost 0 bases and the J gene lost 12 bases, with 9 bases spanning the gap.

This CDR3 reads CASSFAGEQYF. The CDR3, as DNA: TGTGCCAGCAGTTTCGCCGGCGAGCAGTACTTC. The chain uses TRBV12-3 or TRBV12-4 and TRBJ2-7; D not resolved. The length of the CDR3 is 11 residues. V was shortened by 3 bases and J by 6 bases, with 6 bases between the two germline ends.